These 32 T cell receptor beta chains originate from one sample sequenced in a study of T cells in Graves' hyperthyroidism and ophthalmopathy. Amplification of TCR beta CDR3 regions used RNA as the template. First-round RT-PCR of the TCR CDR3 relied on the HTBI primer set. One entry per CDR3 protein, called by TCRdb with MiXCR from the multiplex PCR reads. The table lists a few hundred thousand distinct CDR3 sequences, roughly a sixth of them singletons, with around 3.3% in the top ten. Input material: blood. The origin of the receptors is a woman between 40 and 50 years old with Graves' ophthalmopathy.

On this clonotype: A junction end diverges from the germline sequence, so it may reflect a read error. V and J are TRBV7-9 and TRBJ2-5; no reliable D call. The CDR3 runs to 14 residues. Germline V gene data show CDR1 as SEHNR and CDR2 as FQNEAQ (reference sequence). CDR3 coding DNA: TGTGTCAGCATAGAAAACGCCCTCCAAGAGACCCAGTACTTC. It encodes CVSIENALQETQYF.

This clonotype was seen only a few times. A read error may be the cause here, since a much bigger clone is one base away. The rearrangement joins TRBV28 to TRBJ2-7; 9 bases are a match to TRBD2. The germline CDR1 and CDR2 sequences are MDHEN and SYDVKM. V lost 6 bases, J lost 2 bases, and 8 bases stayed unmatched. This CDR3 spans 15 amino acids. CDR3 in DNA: TGTGCCAGCAGCTTTAGCGGGAGTGGTCCCTACGAGCAGTACTTC. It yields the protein CASSFSGSGPYEQYF.

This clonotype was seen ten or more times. In DNA form, the CDR3 reads TGTGCCAGCAGCGTAATTGAACAGTTAAAGGTAGACAATCAGCCCCAGCATTTT. It codes for CASSVIEQLKVDNQPQHF. The J gene is TRBJ1-5, the V gene TRBV9; no clear D gene. Trimming shortened V by 1 base and J by 3 bases, and 20 bases separated the two germline ends. CDR3 length: 18 amino acids. Germline V gene data show CDR1 as SGDLS and CDR2 as YYNGEE.

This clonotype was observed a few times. The CDR3: CASSDGTGASDTQYF. CDR3 nucleotides: TGTGCCAGCAGCGATGGGACAGGGGCCTCAGATACGCAGTATTTT. J is TRBJ2-3 and V is TRBV6-1; the match to TRBD1 covers 10 bases. CDR1 MNHNS and CDR2 SASEGT come from the germline V gene. CDR3 size: 15 residues. V shed 6 bases, J shed 4 bases, and the junction held 7 bases outside the gene matches.

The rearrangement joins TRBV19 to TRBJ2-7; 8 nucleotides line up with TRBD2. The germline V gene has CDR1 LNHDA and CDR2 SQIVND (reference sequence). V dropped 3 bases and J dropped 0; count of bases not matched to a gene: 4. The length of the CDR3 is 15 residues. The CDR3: CASSITSGSSYEQYF. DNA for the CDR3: TGTGCCAGTAGTATTACTAGCGGAAGCTCCTACGAGCAGTACTTC. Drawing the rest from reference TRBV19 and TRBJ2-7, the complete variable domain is DGGITQSPKYLFRKEGQNVTLSCEQNLNHDAMYWYRQDPGQGLRLIYYSQIVNDFQKGDIAEGYSVSREKKESFPLTVTSAQKNPTAFYLCASSITSGSSYEQYFGPGTRLTVT.

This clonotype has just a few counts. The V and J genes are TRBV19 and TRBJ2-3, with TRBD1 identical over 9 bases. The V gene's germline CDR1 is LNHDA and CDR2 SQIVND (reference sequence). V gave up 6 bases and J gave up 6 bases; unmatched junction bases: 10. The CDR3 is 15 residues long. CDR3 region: CASRRRNRGLDTQYF. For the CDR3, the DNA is TGTGCCAGTAGAAGGAGGAACAGGGGGCTGGATACGCAGTATTTT.

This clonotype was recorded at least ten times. The CDR3 spells CASRTRRGLGEQYF. The CDR3 DNA is TGTGCCAGCAGAACCCGCAGGGGATTGGGGGAGCAGTACTTC. The chain couples TRBV12-3 or TRBV12-4 to TRBJ2-7, with D maybe TRBD1 (6 bases). V was cut by 6 bases and J by 7 bases, with 19 bases left in between. The CDR3 extends over 14 amino acids.

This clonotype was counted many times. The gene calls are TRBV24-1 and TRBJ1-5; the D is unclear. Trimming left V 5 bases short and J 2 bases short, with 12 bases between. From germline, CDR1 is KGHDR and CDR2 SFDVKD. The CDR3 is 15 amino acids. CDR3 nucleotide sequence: TGTGCCACCAGTGCTTCTCGGGTTGGCAATCAGCCCCAGCATTTT. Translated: CATSASRVGNQPQHF.

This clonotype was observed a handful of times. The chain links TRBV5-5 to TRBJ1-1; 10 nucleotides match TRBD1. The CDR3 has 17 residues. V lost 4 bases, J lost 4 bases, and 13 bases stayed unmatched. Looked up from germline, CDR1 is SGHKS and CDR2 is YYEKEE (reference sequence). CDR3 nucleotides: TGTGCCAGCAGCCAATTCGGGACAGGGGAAGGAGGCACTGAAGCTTTCTTT. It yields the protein CASSQFGTGEGGTEAFF.

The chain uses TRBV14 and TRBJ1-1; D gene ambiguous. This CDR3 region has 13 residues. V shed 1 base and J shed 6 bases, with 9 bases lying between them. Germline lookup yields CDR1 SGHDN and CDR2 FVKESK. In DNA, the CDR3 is TGTGCCAGCAGCCAAGGAGCTCCATCTGAAGCTTTCTTT. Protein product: CASSQGAPSEAFF.

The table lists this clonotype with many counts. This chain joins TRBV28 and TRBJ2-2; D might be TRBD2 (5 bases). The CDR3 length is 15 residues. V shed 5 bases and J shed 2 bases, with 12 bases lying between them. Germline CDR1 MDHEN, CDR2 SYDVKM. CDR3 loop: CASSPWASNTGELFF. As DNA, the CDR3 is TGTGCCAGCAGTCCATGGGCTAGCAACACCGGGGAGCTGTTTTTT.

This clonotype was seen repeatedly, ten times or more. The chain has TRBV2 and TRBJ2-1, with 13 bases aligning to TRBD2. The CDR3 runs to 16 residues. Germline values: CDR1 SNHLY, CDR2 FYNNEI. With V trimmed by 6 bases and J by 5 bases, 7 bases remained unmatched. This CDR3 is CASSQPGLAGNNEQFF. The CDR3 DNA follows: TGTGCCAGCAGCCAACCGGGACTAGCGGGGAACAATGAGCAGTTCTTC.

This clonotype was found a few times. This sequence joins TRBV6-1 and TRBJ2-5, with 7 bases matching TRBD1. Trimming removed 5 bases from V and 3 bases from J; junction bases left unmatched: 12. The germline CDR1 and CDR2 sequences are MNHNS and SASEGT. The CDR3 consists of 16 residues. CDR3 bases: TGTGCCAGCAGTTATAGAGGGGGCCTGGGAAAAGAGACCCAGTACTTC. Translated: CASSYRGGLGKETQYF.

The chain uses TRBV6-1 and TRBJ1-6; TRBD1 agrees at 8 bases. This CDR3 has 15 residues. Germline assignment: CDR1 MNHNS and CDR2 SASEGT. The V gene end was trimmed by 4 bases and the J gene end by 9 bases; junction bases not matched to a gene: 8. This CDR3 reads CASSGQGQRVSPLHF. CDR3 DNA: TGTGCCAGCAGTGGACAGGGGCAACGAGTTTCACCCCTCCACTTT.

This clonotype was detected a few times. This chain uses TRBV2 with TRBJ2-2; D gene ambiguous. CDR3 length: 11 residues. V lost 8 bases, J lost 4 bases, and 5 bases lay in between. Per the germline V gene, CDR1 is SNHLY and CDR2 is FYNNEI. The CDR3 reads CASLSTGELFF. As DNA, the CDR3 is TGTGCCAGCCTTAGCACCGGGGAGCTGTTTTTT.

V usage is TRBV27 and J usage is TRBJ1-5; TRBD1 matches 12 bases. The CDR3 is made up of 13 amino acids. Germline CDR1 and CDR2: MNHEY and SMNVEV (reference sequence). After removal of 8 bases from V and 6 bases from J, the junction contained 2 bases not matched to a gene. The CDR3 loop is CASGTGGVQPQHF. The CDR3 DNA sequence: TGTGCCAGCGGGACAGGGGGCGTTCAGCCCCAGCATTTT.

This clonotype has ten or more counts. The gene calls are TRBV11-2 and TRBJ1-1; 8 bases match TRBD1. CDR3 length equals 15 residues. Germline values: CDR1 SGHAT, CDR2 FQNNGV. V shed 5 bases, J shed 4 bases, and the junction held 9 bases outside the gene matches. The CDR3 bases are TGTGCCAGCAGCCCTTCAGGGGGCAGGGTCACTGAAGCTTTCTTT. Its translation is CASSPSGGRVTEAFF.

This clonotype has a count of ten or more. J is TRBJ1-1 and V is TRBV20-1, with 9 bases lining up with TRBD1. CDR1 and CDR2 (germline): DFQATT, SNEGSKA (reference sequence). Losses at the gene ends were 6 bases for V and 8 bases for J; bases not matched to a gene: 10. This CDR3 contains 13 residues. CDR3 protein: CSAPGTGRLEAFF. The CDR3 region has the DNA TGCAGTGCCCCCGGGACAGGGCGTCTGGAAGCTTTCTTT.

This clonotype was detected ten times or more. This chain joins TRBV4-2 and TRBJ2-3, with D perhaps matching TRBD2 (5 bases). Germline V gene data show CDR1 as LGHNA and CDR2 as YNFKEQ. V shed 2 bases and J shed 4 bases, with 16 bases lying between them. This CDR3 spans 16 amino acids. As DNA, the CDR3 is TGTGCCAGCAGCCAAACTAACGGCCCCGGGGCAGATACGCAGTATTTT. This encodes CASSQTNGPGADTQYF.

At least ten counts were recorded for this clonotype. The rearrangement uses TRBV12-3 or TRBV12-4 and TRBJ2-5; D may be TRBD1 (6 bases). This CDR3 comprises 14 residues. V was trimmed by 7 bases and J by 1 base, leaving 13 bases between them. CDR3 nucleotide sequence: TGTGCCAGCAACTTTAGGACAGCCCAAGAGACCCAGTACTTC. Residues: CASNFRTAQETQYF.

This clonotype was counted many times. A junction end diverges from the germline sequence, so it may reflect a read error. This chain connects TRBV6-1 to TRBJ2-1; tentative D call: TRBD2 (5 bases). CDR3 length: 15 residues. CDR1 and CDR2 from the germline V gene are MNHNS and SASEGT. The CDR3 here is CASTMRTSDVDEPFF. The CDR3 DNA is TGTGCCAGCACGATGCGGACTTCAGACGTGGATGAGCCGTTCTTC.

The CDR3 nucleotides are TGTGCCAGCACTAGCCGGGGGGCCATGAACACTGAAGCTTTCTTT. Its protein is CASTSRGAMNTEAFF. The chain combines TRBV2 with TRBJ1-1; the D gene is possibly TRBD1 (6 bases). CDR1 is SNHLY and CDR2 is FYNNEI in the germline V gene. V was trimmed by 7 bases and J by 0 bases, leaving 15 bases between them. The CDR3 spans 15 residues.

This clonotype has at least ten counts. As DNA, the CDR3 is TGTGCCAGCAGTTTGTACAGTGTTACCTATGGCTACACCTTC. Translated: CASSLYSVTYGYTF. The chain joins TRBV28 to TRBJ1-2; D is unclear. Germline V gene sequence: CDR1 MDHEN, CDR2 SYDVKM. This CDR3 contains 14 residues. The germline V and J ends were trimmed by 3 bases and 4 bases, with 12 bases remaining between them.

In nucleotides, the CDR3 is TGTGCCAGCAGCACGGACAGGGTTCCGAACACCGGGGAGCTGTTTTTT. This gives the protein CASSTDRVPNTGELFF. This chain connects TRBV11-2 to TRBJ2-2; 8 bases are shared with TRBD1. V gave up 5 bases and J gave up 0 bases; unmatched junction bases: 5. The CDR3 contains 16 residues. The germline gives CDR1 SGHAT, CDR2 FQNNGV.

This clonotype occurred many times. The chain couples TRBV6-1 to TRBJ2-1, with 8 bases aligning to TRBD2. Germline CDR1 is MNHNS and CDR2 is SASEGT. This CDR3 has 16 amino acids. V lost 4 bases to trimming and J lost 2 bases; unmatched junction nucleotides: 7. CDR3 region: CASSGAGTSAYNEQFF. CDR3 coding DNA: TGTGCCAGCAGTGGCGCCGGGACTAGTGCCTACAATGAGCAGTTCTTC.

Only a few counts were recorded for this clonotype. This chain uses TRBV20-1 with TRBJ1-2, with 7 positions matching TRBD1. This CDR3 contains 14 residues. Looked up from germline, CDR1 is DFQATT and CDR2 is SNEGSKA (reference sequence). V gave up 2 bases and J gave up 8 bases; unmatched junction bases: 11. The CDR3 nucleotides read TGCAGTGCTAGACTCCTCAGGGGGAATGGGGGCTACACCTTC. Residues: CSARLLRGNGGYTF.

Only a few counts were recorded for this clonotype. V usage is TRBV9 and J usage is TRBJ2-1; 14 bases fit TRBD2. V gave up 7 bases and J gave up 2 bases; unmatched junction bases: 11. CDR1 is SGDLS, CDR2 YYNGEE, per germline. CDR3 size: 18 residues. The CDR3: CASHTWGTSGGPYNEQFF. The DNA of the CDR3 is TGTGCCAGCCACACTTGGGGGACTAGCGGGGGTCCCTACAATGAGCAGTTCTTC.

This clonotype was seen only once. The DNA of the CDR3 is TGCAGTGTTGGACGGAGGGGTTGGAGCTACACCTTC. Its translation is CSVGRRGWSYTF. V gene TRBV20-1 combines with J gene TRBJ1-2, with D perhaps TRBD1 (5 bases). This CDR3 spans 12 amino acids. V lost 7 bases and J 9 bases, leaving 18 bases between the germline ends. Germline assignment: CDR1 DFQATT and CDR2 SNEGSKA (reference sequence).

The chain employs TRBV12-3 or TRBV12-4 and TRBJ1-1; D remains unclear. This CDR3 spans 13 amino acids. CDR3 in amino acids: CAIRMGSNTEAFF. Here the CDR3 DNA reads TGTGCAATAAGAATGGGGTCGAACACTGAAGCTTTCTTT.

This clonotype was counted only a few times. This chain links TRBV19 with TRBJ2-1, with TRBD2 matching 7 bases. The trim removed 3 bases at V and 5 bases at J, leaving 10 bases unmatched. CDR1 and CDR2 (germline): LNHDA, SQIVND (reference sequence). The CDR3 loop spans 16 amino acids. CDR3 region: CASSIPGASGNNEQFF. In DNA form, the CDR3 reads TGTGCCAGTAGTATCCCCGGGGCTAGCGGTAACAATGAGCAGTTCTTC.

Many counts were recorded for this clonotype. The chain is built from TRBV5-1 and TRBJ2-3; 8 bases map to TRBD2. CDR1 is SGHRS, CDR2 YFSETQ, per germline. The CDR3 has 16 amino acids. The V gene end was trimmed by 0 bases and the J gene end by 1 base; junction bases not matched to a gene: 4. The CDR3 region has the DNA TGCGCCAGCAGCTTGGGCGCGGGAGGCGGCACAGATACGCAGTATTTT. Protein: CASSLGAGGGTDTQYF.

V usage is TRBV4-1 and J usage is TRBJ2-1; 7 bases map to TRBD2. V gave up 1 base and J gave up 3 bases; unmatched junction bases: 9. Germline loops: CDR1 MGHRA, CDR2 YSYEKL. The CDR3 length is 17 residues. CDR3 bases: TGCGCCAGCAGCCAAGTATGGCTAGCGGACCTCTACAATGAGCAGTTCTTC. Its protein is CASSQVWLADLYNEQFF.